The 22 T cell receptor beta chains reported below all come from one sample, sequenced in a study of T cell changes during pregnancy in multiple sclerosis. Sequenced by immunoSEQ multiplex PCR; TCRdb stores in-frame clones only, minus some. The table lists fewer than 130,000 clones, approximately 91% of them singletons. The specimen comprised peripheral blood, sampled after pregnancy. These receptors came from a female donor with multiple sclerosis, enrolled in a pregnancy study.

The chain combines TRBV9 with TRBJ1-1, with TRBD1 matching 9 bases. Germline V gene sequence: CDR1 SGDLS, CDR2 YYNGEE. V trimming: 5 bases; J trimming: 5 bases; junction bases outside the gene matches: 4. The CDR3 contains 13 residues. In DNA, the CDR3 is TGTGCCAGCAGAGCCGGGACAGGGACTGAAGCTTTCTTT. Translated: CASRAGTGTEAFF. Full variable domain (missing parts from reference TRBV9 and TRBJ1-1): DSGVTQTPKHLITATGQRVTLRCSPRSGDLSVYWYQQSLDQGLQFLIQYYNGEERAKGNILERFSAQQFPDLHSELNLSSLELGDSALYFCASRAGTGTEAFFGQGTRLTVV.

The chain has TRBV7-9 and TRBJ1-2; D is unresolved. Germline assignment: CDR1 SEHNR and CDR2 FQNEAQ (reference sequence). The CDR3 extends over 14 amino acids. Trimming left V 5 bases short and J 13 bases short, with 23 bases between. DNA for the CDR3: TGTGCCAGCAGCCCGCGAGAGGGCCACTTGTCCGGCACCTTC. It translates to CASSPREGHLSGTF.

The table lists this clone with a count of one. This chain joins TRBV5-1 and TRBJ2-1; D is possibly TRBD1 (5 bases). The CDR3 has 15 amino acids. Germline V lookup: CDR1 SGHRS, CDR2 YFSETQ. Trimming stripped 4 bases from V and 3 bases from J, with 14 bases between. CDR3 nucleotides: TGCGCCAGCAGCGAGGATCAGGGCGTCTACAATGAGCAGTTCTTC. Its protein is CASSEDQGVYNEQFF.

CDR3 loop: CAISVGSGGSQETQYF. The CDR3 DNA reads TGTGCCATCAGTGTCGGTAGCGGGGGGTCCCAAGAGACCCAGTACTTC. The gene calls are TRBV10-3 and TRBJ2-5, with 10 bases lining up with TRBD2. The CDR3 covers 16 residues. The V segment lost 4 bases and the J segment 1 base; nucleotides outside the gene matches: 6. CDR1 and CDR2 (germline): ENHRY, SYGVKD.

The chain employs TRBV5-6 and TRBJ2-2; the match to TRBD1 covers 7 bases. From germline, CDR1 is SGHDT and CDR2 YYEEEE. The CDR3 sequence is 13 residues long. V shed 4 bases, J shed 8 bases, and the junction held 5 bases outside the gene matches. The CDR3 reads CASSGDRDGELFF. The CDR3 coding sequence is TGTGCCAGCAGCGGTGACAGGGATGGGGAGCTGTTTTTT.

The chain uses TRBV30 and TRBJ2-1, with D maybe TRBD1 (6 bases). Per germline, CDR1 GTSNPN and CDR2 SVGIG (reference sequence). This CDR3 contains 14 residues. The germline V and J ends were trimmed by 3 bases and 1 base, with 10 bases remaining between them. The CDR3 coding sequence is TGTGCCTGGAGGCAGGGGATGTCCTACAATGAGCAGTTCTTC. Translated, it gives CAWRQGMSYNEQFF.

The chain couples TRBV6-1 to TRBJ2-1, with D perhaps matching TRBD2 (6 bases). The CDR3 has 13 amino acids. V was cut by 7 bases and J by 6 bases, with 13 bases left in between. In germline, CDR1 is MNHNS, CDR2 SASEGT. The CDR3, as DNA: TGTGCCAGCAAACTACGGGAGATCAATGAGCAGTTCTTC. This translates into CASKLREINEQFF.

Here the CDR3 reads CASSSFPRGSDEQFF. CDR3 in DNA: TGTGCCAGCAGCTCTTTCCCTAGGGGGAGCGATGAGCAGTTCTTC. This chain connects TRBV7-2 to TRBJ2-1, with a weak D call TRBD1 (6 bases). Germline lookup yields CDR1 SGHTA and CDR2 FQGNSA. The ends were cut back, 4 bases at V and 8 bases at J, with 18 bases in the middle. The CDR3 consists of 15 residues.

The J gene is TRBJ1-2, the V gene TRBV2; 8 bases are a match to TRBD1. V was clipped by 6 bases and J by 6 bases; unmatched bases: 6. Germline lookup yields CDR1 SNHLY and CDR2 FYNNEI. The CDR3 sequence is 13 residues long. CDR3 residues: CASRPTGADGYTF. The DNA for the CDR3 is TGTGCCAGCAGGCCGACAGGGGCGGATGGCTACACCTTC. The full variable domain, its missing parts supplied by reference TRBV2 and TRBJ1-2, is EPEVTQTPSHQVTQMGQEVILRCVPISNHLYFYWYRQILGQKVEFLVSFYNNEISEKSEIFDDQFSVERPDGSNFTLKIRSTKLEDSAMYFCASRPTGADGYTFGSGTRLTVV.

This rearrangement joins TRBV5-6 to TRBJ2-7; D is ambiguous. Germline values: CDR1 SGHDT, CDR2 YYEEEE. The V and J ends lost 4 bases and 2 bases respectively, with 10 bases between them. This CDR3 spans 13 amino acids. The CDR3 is CASSAPGAYEQYF. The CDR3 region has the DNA TGTGCCAGCAGCGCACCAGGCGCCTACGAGCAGTACTTC.

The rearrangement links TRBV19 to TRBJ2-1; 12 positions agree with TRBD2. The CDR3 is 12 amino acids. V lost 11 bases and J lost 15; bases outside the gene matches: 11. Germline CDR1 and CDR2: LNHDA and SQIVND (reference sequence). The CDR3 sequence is CAVILAGGLRFF. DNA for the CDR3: TGTGCCGTAATACTAGCGGGGGGCCTTCGGTTCTTC.

CDR3 nucleotides: TGTGCCAGCAGTCAGGGTCTGTACTACGAGCAGTACTTC. Translation: CASSQGLYYEQYF. The chain recombines TRBV6-5 with TRBJ2-7, with D possibly being TRBD1 (5 bases). The CDR3 has 13 amino acids. CDR1 MNHEY and CDR2 SVGAGI come from the germline V gene. Trimming left V 5 bases short and J 3 bases short, with 11 bases between.

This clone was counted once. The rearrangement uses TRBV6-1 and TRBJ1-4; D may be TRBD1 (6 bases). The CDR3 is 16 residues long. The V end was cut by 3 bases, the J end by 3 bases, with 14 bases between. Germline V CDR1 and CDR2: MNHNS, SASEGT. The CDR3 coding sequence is TGTGCCAGCAGTGACCCCGGGGGGGCTTCTAATGAAAAACTGTTTTTT. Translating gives CASSDPGGASNEKLFF.

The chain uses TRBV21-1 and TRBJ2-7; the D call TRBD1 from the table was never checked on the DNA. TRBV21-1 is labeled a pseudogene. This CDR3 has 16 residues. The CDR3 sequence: CASSPRNRDTAYEQYF. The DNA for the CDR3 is TGTGCCAGCAGCCCGAGGAACCGGGACACGGCCTACGAGCAGTACTTC.

The CDR3 sequence: CASSYSTSIDEQFF. DNA for the CDR3: TGTGCCAGCAGTTACTCGACTAGCATAGATGAGCAGTTCTTC. The rearrangement joins TRBV6-5 to TRBJ2-1; 7 bases match TRBD2. Trimming removed 0 bases from V and 8 bases from J; junction bases left unmatched: 4. The CDR3 is made up of 14 amino acids. Germline CDR1 MNHEY, CDR2 SVGAGI.

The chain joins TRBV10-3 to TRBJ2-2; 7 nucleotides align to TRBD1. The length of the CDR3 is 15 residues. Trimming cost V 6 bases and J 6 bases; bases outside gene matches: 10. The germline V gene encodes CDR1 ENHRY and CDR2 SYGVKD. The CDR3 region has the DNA TGTGCCATCAGAAGGACAGGTGTCGACCCCGGGGAGCTGTTTTTT. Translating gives CAIRRTGVDPGELFF.

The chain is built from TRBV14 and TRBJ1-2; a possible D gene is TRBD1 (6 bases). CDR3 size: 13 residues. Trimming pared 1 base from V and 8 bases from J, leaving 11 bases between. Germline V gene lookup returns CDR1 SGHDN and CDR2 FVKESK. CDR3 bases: TGTGCCAGCAGCCAAGGGGCAGGGGTAGGCTACACCTTC. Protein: CASSQGAGVGYTF.

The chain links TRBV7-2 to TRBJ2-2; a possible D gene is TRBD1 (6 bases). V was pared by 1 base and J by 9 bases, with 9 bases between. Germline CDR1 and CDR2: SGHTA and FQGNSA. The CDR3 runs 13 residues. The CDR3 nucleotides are TGTGCCAGCAGCTTAGACAGGGACCGGGAGCTGTTTTTT. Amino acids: CASSLDRDRELFF.

Here the CDR3 reads CASSIALPGSGYTF. In DNA, the CDR3 is TGTGCCAGTAGTATAGCCCTCCCCGGGTCTGGCTACACCTTC. The rearrangement joins TRBV19 to TRBJ1-2; no firm D call. The CDR3 runs 14 residues. Germline loops: CDR1 LNHDA, CDR2 SQIVND (reference sequence). V was shortened by 1 base and J by 7 bases, with 13 bases between the two germline ends.

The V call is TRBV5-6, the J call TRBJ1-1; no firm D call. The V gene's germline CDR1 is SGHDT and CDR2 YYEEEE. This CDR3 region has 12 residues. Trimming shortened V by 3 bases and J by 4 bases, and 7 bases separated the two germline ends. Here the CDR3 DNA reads TGTGCCAGCAGCTGGGCAAGCACTGAAGCTTTCTTT. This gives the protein CASSWASTEAFF.

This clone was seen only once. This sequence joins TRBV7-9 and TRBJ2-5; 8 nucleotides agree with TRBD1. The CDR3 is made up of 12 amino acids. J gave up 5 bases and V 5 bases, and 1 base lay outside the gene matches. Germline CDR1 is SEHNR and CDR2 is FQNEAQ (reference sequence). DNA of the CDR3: TGTGCCAGCAGCGGACAGGGTGAGACCCAGTACTTC. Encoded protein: CASSGQGETQYF.

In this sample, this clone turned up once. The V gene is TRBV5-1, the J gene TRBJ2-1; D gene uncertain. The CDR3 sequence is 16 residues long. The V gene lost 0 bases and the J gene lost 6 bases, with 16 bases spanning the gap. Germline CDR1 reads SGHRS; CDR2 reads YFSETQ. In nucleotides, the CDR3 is TGCGCCAGCAGCTTGGCTACCCACCCTCCGGGCAATGAGCAGTTCTTC. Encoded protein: CASSLATHPPGNEQFF.